This T cell receptor (beta chain) was captured in a study of OX40 agonist ivuxolimab in advanced cancers. Study-level background: Those enrolled were approximately 83% male, with a mean age of around 57 years and ages from 23 to 79. Study-wide findings and caveats: In CD8+ T cells, expanded clones were on average more numerous than in CD4+. The expanded peripheral T cells' antigen specificity was not determined.

The data were produced by immunoSEQ multiplex PCR, yet TCRdb's version contains in-frame clones alone and is incomplete. The sample carries 77,000 or so clones, roughly three quarters recorded once. Patients were excluded for autoimmune disease history or systemic immunosuppression. As regards this clone: Its antigen is undetermined.

Trimming left V 6 bases short and J 4 bases short, with 9 bases between. CDR3 length equals 11 residues. The germline CDR1 and CDR2 sequences are DFQATT and SNEGSKA (reference sequence). The sample in question was CD4+ or CD8+ T cells sorted from blood, obtained in a trial of the OX40 agonist ivuxolimab. The chain carries TRBV20-1 and TRBJ1-1, with D unresolved. This receptor was obtained from an adult with an advanced solid tumor such as melanoma, head and neck, liver or kidney cancer. CDR3 DNA: TGCAGTGCAGCAGTGGGCACTGAAGCTTTCTTT. Its translation is CSAAVGTEAFF.